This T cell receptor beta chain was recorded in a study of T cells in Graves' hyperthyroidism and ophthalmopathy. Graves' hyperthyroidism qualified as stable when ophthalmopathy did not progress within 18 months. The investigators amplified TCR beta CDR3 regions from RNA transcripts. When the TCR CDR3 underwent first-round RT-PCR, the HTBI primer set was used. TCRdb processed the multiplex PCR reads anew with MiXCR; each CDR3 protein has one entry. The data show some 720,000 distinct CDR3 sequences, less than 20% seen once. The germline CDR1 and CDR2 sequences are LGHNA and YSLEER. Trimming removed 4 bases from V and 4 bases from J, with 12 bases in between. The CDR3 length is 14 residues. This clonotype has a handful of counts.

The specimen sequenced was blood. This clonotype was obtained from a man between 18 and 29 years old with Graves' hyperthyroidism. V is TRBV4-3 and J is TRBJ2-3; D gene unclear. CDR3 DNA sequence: TGCGCCAGCAGCCCCCGGTCGAGTGCAGATACGCAGTATTTT. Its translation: CASSPRSSADTQYF.